This T cell receptor beta chain was recorded in a study of blood T cell repertoires in COVID-19. Method: immunoSEQ multiplex PCR; TCRdb's copy keeps in-frame clones and lacks some. The sample holds 140,000 or so clones, around 87% seen once. The sequenced material came from peripheral blood. This clonotype originated in a human donor in a cohort sampled during active COVID-19.

The CDR3 here is CASSLGGGGETQYF. In DNA form, the CDR3 reads TGTGCCAGCAGCCTGGGCGGTGGAGGGGAGACCCAGTACTTC. V and J are TRBV7-3 and TRBJ2-5, with D perhaps matching TRBD2 (6 bases). Trimming removed 5 bases at V and 5 bases at J, with 15 bases between. This CDR3 has 14 amino acids. Germline-derived CDR1 and CDR2 are SGHTA and FQGTGA.